These T cell receptor beta chains were read from a single sample in a study of T cells after yellow fever vaccination. TCRdb redid the calling of the 5' RACE reads with MiXCR, one entry per CDR3 protein. The sample has about 120,000 distinct CDR3 sequences, roughly 7.9% seen once. Material: CD4+ T cells sorted from PBMCs, obtained about 41 days after the first yellow fever vaccination. These TCRs come from a man younger than 35 who received the YFV17D yellow fever vaccine. Each CDR3 is given with its conserved first and last residue. Each record gives: clone size, D gene, J gene, V gene, CDR3 protein, CDR3 DNA. The D gene is left open where the match is weak. Each size is once, few or many counts, or a class when the clone is expanded.

clone_size: many; d_call: NA; j_call: TRBJ2-5; v_call: TRBV9; cdr3_aa: CASSVGGTDHQETQYF; cdr3_nt: TGTGCCAGCAGCGTAGGGGGGACGGATCACCAAGAGACCCAGTACTTC
clone_size: many; d_call: TRBD2; j_call: TRBJ2-3; v_call: TRBV30; cdr3_aa: CAYTSGGTDTQYF; cdr3_nt: TGTGCCTACACTAGCGGGGGCACAGATACGCAGTATTTT
clone_size: many; d_call: TRBD2; j_call: TRBJ2-1; v_call: TRBV2; cdr3_aa: CASSEYGLAGGPRERRQFF; cdr3_nt: TGTGCCAGCAGTGAATATGGACTAGCGGGGGGGCCCAGGGAGAGGCGGCAGTTCTTC
clone_size: many; d_call: NA; j_call: TRBJ1-1; v_call: TRBV7-2; cdr3_aa: CASSLAGRPGTTEAFF; cdr3_nt: TGTGCCAGCAGCTTAGCCGGGAGGCCAGGGACAACTGAAGCTTTCTTT
clone_size: many; d_call: NA; j_call: TRBJ2-5; v_call: TRBV11-1; cdr3_aa: CASSLGQANSNQETQYF; cdr3_nt: TGTGCCAGCAGCTTAGGGCAAGCCAATAGCAACCAAGAGACCCAGTACTTC
clone_size: many; d_call: NA; j_call: TRBJ1-1; v_call: TRBV27; cdr3_aa: CASSLWGYTEAFF; cdr3_nt: TGTGCCAGCAGTTTATGGGGTTACACTGAAGCTTTCTTT
clone_size: many; d_call: TRBD1; j_call: TRBJ2-2; v_call: TRBV12-3/TRBV12-4; cdr3_aa: CASSPQGADTGELFF; cdr3_nt: TGTGCCAGCAGTCCCCAGGGGGCAGACACCGGGGAGCTGTTTTTT
clone_size: many; d_call: NA; j_call: TRBJ1-6; v_call: TRBV20-1; cdr3_aa: CSARDVAAAVSYNSPLHF; cdr3_nt: TGCAGTGCTAGAGATGTGGCAGCCGCAGTCAGTTATAATTCACCCCTCCACTTT
clone_size: many; d_call: NA; j_call: TRBJ1-6; v_call: TRBV12-3/TRBV12-4; cdr3_aa: CASSLTADYSPLHF; cdr3_nt: TGTGCCAGCAGTTTAACGGCAGATTATTCACCCCTCCACTTT
clone_size: few; d_call: NA; j_call: TRBJ1-2; v_call: TRBV5-1; cdr3_aa: CASSEVRGANGYTF; cdr3_nt: TGCGCCAGCAGTGAGGTTCGGGGGGCTAATGGCTACACCTTC